The rows below give T cell receptor beta chains drawn from one sample of a study of blood T cell repertoires in COVID-19. Clones were read by immunoSEQ multiplex PCR, and TCRdb kept only the in-frame ones, dropping some. The table has around 210,000 clones, 70% to 90% seen once. Sequencing input: peripheral blood. The receptors come from a man aged 45-65 years with COVID-19, enrolled during active disease. The CDR3 runs from the conserved cysteine through the conserved F or W. Each record gives: CDR3 DNA, CDR3 protein, V gene, J gene, D gene, clone size. D genes are given only for firm matches. A clone size is listed for some rows: how often the clone was seen (once, few, many), or a class if it is expanded.

CDR3nt: TGTGCCAGCAGTTACTGGGACAGTAATCAGCCCCAGCATTTT
CDR3aa: CASSYWDSNQPQHF
v_gene: TRBV6-2/TRBV6-3
j_gene: TRBJ1-5
d_gene: TRBD1
abundance: few

CDR3nt: TGTGCCAGCAGCGGCAGGGCCTATGGCTACACCTTC
CDR3aa: CASSGRAYGYTF
v_gene: TRBV6-5
j_gene: TRBJ1-2
d_gene: NA
abundance: NA

CDR3nt: TGTGCCAGCAGTTACGCGGTCGTTTCGGATACGCAGTATTTT
CDR3aa: CASSYAVVSDTQYF
v_gene: TRBV6-6
j_gene: TRBJ2-3
d_gene: NA
abundance: NA

CDR3nt: TGTGCCTGGACCGACGACAGGCGTCCTGGAAACACCATATATTTT
CDR3aa: CAWTDDRRPGNTIYF
v_gene: TRBV30
j_gene: TRBJ1-3
d_gene: NA
abundance: NA

CDR3nt: TGCGCCAGCAGCATTAGTGACAGTTACGAGCAGTACTTC
CDR3aa: CASSISDSYEQYF
v_gene: TRBV5-1
j_gene: TRBJ2-7
d_gene: NA
abundance: NA

CDR3nt: TGTGCCACCAGCAGAGATGGGGGACACTACGAGCAGTACTTC
CDR3aa: CATSRDGGHYEQYF
v_gene: TRBV15
j_gene: TRBJ2-7
d_gene: NA
abundance: NA

CDR3nt: TGCGCCAGCAGCTTGCGTCCGGCGCAGGGGGACTATGGCTACACCTTC
CDR3aa: CASSLRPAQGDYGYTF
v_gene: TRBV5-1
j_gene: TRBJ1-2
d_gene: TRBD1
abundance: NA

CDR3nt: TGTGCCAGCAGCCAACAGGGGGCGTTGGGCAATCAGCCCCAGCATTTT
CDR3aa: CASSQQGALGNQPQHF
v_gene: TRBV7-2
j_gene: TRBJ1-5
d_gene: TRBD1
abundance: NA

CDR3nt: TGCGCCAGCAGCTTTCCAATCAGTACGAACACCGGGGAGCTGTTTTTT
CDR3aa: CASSFPISTNTGELFF
v_gene: TRBV5-1
j_gene: TRBJ2-2
d_gene: NA
abundance: once

CDR3nt: TGTGCCAGCAGGACCGGGACAGGGGTTGGCACTGAAGCTTTCTTT
CDR3aa: CASRTGTGVGTEAFF
v_gene: TRBV25-1
j_gene: TRBJ1-1
d_gene: TRBD1
abundance: NA

CDR3nt: TGTGCCAGCAAGGGGTTATCCTCACCCCTCCACTTT
CDR3aa: CASKGLSSPLHF
v_gene: TRBV6-5
j_gene: TRBJ1-6
d_gene: NA
abundance: few

CDR3nt: TGTGCCAGCAGCTTAGCCCCACGGGGGATAAGTGGAAACACCATATATTTT
CDR3aa: CASSLAPRGISGNTIYF
v_gene: TRBV7-8
j_gene: TRBJ1-3
d_gene: NA
abundance: NA

CDR3nt: TGCGCCAGCAGCTCCACCACCACAGGGGTAAATTCACCCCTCCACTTT
CDR3aa: CASSSTTTGVNSPLHF
v_gene: TRBV5-1
j_gene: TRBJ1-6
d_gene: TRBD1
abundance: NA

CDR3nt: TGTGCCAGCAGCTTGGGACAGGTCCCGGTCAATGAGCAGTTCTTC
CDR3aa: CASSLGQVPVNEQFF
v_gene: TRBV7-3
j_gene: TRBJ2-1
d_gene: TRBD1
abundance: NA

CDR3nt: TGTGCCTGGAGAGGCAAAACCGGGAATCAGCCCCAGCATTTT
CDR3aa: CAWRGKTGNQPQHF
v_gene: TRBV30
j_gene: TRBJ1-5
d_gene: NA
abundance: NA

CDR3nt: TGTGCCAGCACCTCTGGCGGGGACACAGATACGCAGTATTTT
CDR3aa: CASTSGGDTDTQYF
v_gene: TRBV6-6
j_gene: TRBJ2-3
d_gene: NA
abundance: NA

CDR3nt: TGTGCCAGCAGCAAGGACAGGGGCGCGCACACTGAAGCTTTCTTT
CDR3aa: CASSKDRGAHTEAFF
v_gene: TRBV7-2
j_gene: TRBJ1-1
d_gene: TRBD1
abundance: NA

CDR3nt: TGTGCCAGTAGCACGGACAGGGGCGGAGAGACCCAGTACTTC
CDR3aa: CASSTDRGGETQYF
v_gene: TRBV19
j_gene: TRBJ2-5
d_gene: TRBD1
abundance: NA

CDR3nt: TGTGCCAGCAGTTTTGCTACTTACGAGCAGTACTTC
CDR3aa: CASSFATYEQYF
v_gene: TRBV28
j_gene: TRBJ2-7
d_gene: NA
abundance: once

CDR3nt: TGTGCCAGCACCACAGGGAGGGCTAACTATGGCTACACCTTC
CDR3aa: CASTTGRANYGYTF
v_gene: TRBV2
j_gene: TRBJ1-2
d_gene: NA
abundance: NA

CDR3nt: TGTGCCAGCCAGGCCACCCTCGAGGGGGACACTGAAGCTTTCTTT
CDR3aa: CASQATLEGDTEAFF
v_gene: TRBV27
j_gene: TRBJ1-1
d_gene: NA
abundance: NA

CDR3nt: TGTGCCAGTAGTGAGTGGTCGTGGCGGGGACACAATGAGCAGTTCTTC
CDR3aa: CASSEWSWRGHNEQFF
v_gene: TRBV19
j_gene: TRBJ2-1
d_gene: NA
abundance: NA

CDR3nt: TGTGCCAGCAGTGAGGGATACAGGTCTTTGGGTGGCTACACCTTC
CDR3aa: CASSEGYRSLGGYTF
v_gene: TRBV2
j_gene: TRBJ1-2
d_gene: NA
abundance: NA

CDR3nt: TGTGCCAGCAGTTCGGGGCGGGGACTGATTTATGGCTACACCTTC
CDR3aa: CASSSGRGLIYGYTF
v_gene: TRBV28
j_gene: TRBJ1-2
d_gene: NA
abundance: NA

CDR3nt: TGTGCCAGCAGCTTCGGGGATGATCAGCCCCAGCATTTT
CDR3aa: CASSFGDDQPQHF
v_gene: TRBV7-8
j_gene: TRBJ1-5
d_gene: NA
abundance: NA

CDR3nt: TGTGCCAGCAGCCCCCAAACTAGGCTCAATGAGCAGTTCTTC
CDR3aa: CASSPQTRLNEQFF
v_gene: TRBV13
j_gene: TRBJ2-1
d_gene: NA
abundance: NA